The rows below give T cell receptor beta chains drawn from one sample of a study of molecular identifiers for immune sequencing clone quantification. Via MiXCR, TCRdb re-called the PCR reads, giving one row per CDR3 protein. The repertoire holds about 300,000 distinct CDR3 sequences, with 20% to 25% as singletons. Sequences were obtained from naive CD8+ T cells from blood, with Jurkat cell RNA spiked in. The receptors were sampled from a human donor in good health. Some libraries in this study had Jurkat cell RNA spiked in. Both conserved end residues are part of each CDR3. D genes are given only for firm matches. Part of the rows lack a size; the others show once, few, many or a class for expanded clones.

abundance,d_gene,v_gene,j_gene,CDR3nt,CDR3aa
many,.,TRBV29-1,TRBJ2-3,TGCAGCGTTGAAGAAGTGGTCCCCACAGATACGCAGTATTTT,CSVEEVVPTDTQYF
many,.,TRBV29-1,TRBJ1-1,TGCAGCGCCCAATCGGGGGTCACTGAAGCTTTCTTT,CSAQSGVTEAFF
few,.,TRBV20-1,TRBJ1-5,TGCAGTGCTAGAGAACCGTATAGCAATCAGCCCCAGCATTTT,CSAREPYSNQPQHF
.,.,TRBV10-2,TRBJ2-7,TGCGCCAGCAGTAACCGGGGGCAAACCTACGAGCAGTACTTC,CASSNRGQTYEQYF
.,.,TRBV30,TRBJ2-3,TGTGCCTGGGGCACAGATACGCAGTATTTT,CAWGTDTQYF
many,.,TRBV12-3/TRBV12-4,TRBJ1-2,TGTGCCAGCAGTTCTCTAGGGTCCAGGATATATGGGGGCTACACCTTC,CASSSLGSRIYGGYTF
.,TRBD2,TRBV4-3,TRBJ2-3,TGCGCCAGCAGCCAAGATTTCCCTAGCGGGACAGATACGCAGTATTTT,CASSQDFPSGTDTQYF
many,TRBD1,TRBV7-9,TRBJ2-7,TGTGCCAGCAGCTTAACAGGGGAGTACGAGCAGTACTTC,CASSLTGEYEQYF
.,.,TRBV11-2,TRBJ2-1,TGTGCCAGCAGCTTAGTCGCTCCTGTGGGGCTCTACAATGAGCAGTTCTTC,CASSLVAPVGLYNEQFF
many,.,TRBV12-3/TRBV12-4,TRBJ2-3,TGTGCCAGCAGTTTTTGGGACCAAGCGAATCAGCAGTATTTT,CASSFWDQANQQYF
few,.,TRBV4-3,TRBJ2-1,TGCGCCAGCAGCCAAGTCGGGTTCGGGGCCAACCCCACTGACAATGAGCAGTTCTTC,CASSQVGFGANPTDNEQFF
few,.,TRBV18,TRBJ2-1,TGTGCCAGCTCACCACTTTTGTCAGGGGAAAACAATGAGCAGTTCTTC,CASSPLLSGENNEQFF
many,TRBD2,TRBV28,TRBJ2-5,TGTGCCAGCAGTAACCCTCTAGCGGGAGAAGGAGAGACCCAGTACTTC,CASSNPLAGEGETQYF
many,.,TRBV7-8,TRBJ1-4,TGTGCCAGCAGCTTGCCTGAGGGGAATAATGAAAAACTGTTTTTT,CASSLPEGNNEKLFF
.,.,TRBV7-9,TRBJ2-5,TGTGCCAGCAGCTTAGCCGGTGGGAGAGAGACCCAGTACTTC,CASSLAGGRETQYF
many,.,TRBV2,TRBJ1-4,TGTGCCTCCGAGGAGGGGGGGGCGCGGACTAATGAAAAACTGTTTTTT,CASEEGGARTNEKLFF
.,TRBD1,TRBV18,TRBJ1-1,TGTGCCAGCTCACCAATAATACAGGGGCAGAACACTGAAGCTTTCTTT,CASSPIIQGQNTEAFF
many,TRBD1,TRBV5-1,TRBJ1-1,TGCGCCAGCAGATGGACAGGGGAGTACACTGAAGCTTTCTTT,CASRWTGEYTEAFF
few,.,TRBV11-2,TRBJ1-1,TGTGCCAGCAGCTTAGCGGGGACCCCTCGAGGTGAAGCTTTCTTT,CASSLAGTPRGEAFF
many,TRBD1,TRBV29-1,TRBJ1-6,TGCAGCGTTGCCGACAGGGGGCTCGGTTCACCCCTCCACTTT,CSVADRGLGSPLHF
many,TRBD1,TRBV27,TRBJ2-2,TGTGCCAGCAGTTTGGACAGGGTATTCCTAACGAACACCGGGGAGCTGTTTTTT,CASSLDRVFLTNTGELFF
many,.,TRBV13,TRBJ2-1,TGTGCCAGCAGCTTAGGCTGGTCTAGCGACCTGAATGAGCAGTTCTTC,CASSLGWSSDLNEQFF
many,.,TRBV7-9,TRBJ2-5,TGTGCCAGCAGCGGACTGACAAGATCCTCGTACCAAGAGACCCAGTACTTC,CASSGLTRSSYQETQYF
many,TRBD2,TRBV20-1,TRBJ2-3,TGCAGTGCTAGACCTTCAACTAGCGGGCGGACAGATACGCAGTATTTT,CSARPSTSGRTDTQYF
.,TRBD2,TRBV4-3,TRBJ2-5,TGCGCCAGCAGCAAAGATATCACTAGCGGGAGGTACCAAGAGACCCAGTACTTC,CASSKDITSGRYQETQYF
.,.,TRBV12-5,TRBJ2-3,TGTGCTAGTGGTTTGCAAACTTTGTCGTGGGACACCGGATTTAGCACAGATACGCAGTATTTT,CASGLQTLSWDTGFSTDTQYF
many,TRBD2,TRBV2,TRBJ2-3,TGTGCCAGCAGTGAACTAGCGGGAGGGCCGGCGTATTTT,CASSELAGGPAYF
many,TRBD2,TRBV30,TRBJ2-3,TGTGCCTGGAACATCCTAGGGACTAGCTTACTCACAGATACGCAGTATTTT,CAWNILGTSLLTDTQYF
many,.,TRBV6-6,TRBJ1-5,TGTGCCAGCAGGAACAGGGATAGCAATCAGCCCCAGCATTTT,CASRNRDSNQPQHF
many,.,TRBV11-2,TRBJ2-6,TGTGCCAGCAGCTTATTACGCGGAGGCGGGGCCAACGTCCTGACTTTC,CASSLLRGGGANVLTF
.,TRBD2,TRBV4-3,TRBJ2-1,TGCGCCAGCAGCCTCCTCCCGGGACTAGCGGGGGTTATATCCTACAATGAGCAGTTCTTC,CASSLLPGLAGVISYNEQFF
many,TRBD2,TRBV6-6,TRBJ2-1,TGTGCCAGCAGTTGGGGGGGCAATGAGCAGTTCTTC,CASSWGGNEQFF
few,TRBD2,TRBV6-2/TRBV6-3,TRBJ2-2,TGTGCCAGCAGTTTGCCGGGACTAGCGAACACCGGGGAGCTGTTTTTT,CASSLPGLANTGELFF
many,.,TRBV30,TRBJ2-2,TGTGCCTGGAGTGAAGACCCGGAGCTGTTTTTT,CAWSEDPELFF
many,TRBD2,TRBV6-5,TRBJ2-1,TGTGCCAGCAGTCTGACTAGCGGGGCAGCCTACAATGAGCAGTTCTTC,CASSLTSGAAYNEQFF
.,.,TRBV27,TRBJ2-5,TGTGCCAGCAGTTCCCTCCTGGGACCAGCGGAGACCCAGTACTTC,CASSSLLGPAETQYF
many,.,TRBV7-2,TRBJ1-1,TGTGCCAGCAGCTTAATCACTGAAGCTTTCTTT,CASSLITEAFF
many,.,TRBV28,TRBJ2-6,TGTGCCAGCAGTTCCCTCGACCCCTCTGGGGCCAACGTCCTGACTTTC,CASSSLDPSGANVLTF
.,.,TRBV27,TRBJ2-5,TGTGCCAGCAGTCCAGAAGGGAACGCGGGAGAGACCCAGTACTTC,CASSPEGNAGETQYF
many,.,TRBV2,TRBJ1-1,TGTGCCAGCAGTACCCCGGAGGGGTTGGCTGAAGCTTTCTTT,CASSTPEGLAEAFF
.,TRBD2,TRBV4-1,TRBJ2-5,TGCGCCAGCAGCCAGCAGCGGGGGGCCTCACAAGAGACCCAGTACTTC,CASSQQRGASQETQYF
few,.,TRBV19,TRBJ1-1,TGTGCCGGGGACACCAGATTGGTGACTGAAGCTTTCTTT,CAGDTRLVTEAFF